This T cell receptor beta chain was obtained from a study of T cells after yellow fever vaccination. Study-level results: A large majority of primary-vaccination clones showed up again after the booster (about 96% CD4, about 87% CD8).

Ten or more counts support this clonotype. No antigen is known for it. TCRdb independently ran MiXCR on the 5' RACE reads; one entry per CDR3 protein. The sample has approximately 300,000 distinct CDR3 sequences, 8% to 10% seen once; the top ten hold roughly 18%. The germline CDR1 and CDR2 sequences are MNHEY and SVGAGI. The CDR3 is made up of 15 amino acids. The V end was cut by 6 bases, the J end by 9 bases, with 18 bases between. The J gene is TRBJ1-6, the V gene TRBV6-5, with D perhaps matching TRBD1 (6 bases). Material: PBMCs, obtained on the day of the first yellow fever vaccination. The source of this sequence is a man in his late teens or twenties who received the YFV17D yellow fever vaccine. The CDR3 loop is CASSQYTGRSSPLHF. The CDR3 nucleotides are TGTGCCAGCAGCCAGTACACAGGGAGATCTTCACCCCTCCACTTT.